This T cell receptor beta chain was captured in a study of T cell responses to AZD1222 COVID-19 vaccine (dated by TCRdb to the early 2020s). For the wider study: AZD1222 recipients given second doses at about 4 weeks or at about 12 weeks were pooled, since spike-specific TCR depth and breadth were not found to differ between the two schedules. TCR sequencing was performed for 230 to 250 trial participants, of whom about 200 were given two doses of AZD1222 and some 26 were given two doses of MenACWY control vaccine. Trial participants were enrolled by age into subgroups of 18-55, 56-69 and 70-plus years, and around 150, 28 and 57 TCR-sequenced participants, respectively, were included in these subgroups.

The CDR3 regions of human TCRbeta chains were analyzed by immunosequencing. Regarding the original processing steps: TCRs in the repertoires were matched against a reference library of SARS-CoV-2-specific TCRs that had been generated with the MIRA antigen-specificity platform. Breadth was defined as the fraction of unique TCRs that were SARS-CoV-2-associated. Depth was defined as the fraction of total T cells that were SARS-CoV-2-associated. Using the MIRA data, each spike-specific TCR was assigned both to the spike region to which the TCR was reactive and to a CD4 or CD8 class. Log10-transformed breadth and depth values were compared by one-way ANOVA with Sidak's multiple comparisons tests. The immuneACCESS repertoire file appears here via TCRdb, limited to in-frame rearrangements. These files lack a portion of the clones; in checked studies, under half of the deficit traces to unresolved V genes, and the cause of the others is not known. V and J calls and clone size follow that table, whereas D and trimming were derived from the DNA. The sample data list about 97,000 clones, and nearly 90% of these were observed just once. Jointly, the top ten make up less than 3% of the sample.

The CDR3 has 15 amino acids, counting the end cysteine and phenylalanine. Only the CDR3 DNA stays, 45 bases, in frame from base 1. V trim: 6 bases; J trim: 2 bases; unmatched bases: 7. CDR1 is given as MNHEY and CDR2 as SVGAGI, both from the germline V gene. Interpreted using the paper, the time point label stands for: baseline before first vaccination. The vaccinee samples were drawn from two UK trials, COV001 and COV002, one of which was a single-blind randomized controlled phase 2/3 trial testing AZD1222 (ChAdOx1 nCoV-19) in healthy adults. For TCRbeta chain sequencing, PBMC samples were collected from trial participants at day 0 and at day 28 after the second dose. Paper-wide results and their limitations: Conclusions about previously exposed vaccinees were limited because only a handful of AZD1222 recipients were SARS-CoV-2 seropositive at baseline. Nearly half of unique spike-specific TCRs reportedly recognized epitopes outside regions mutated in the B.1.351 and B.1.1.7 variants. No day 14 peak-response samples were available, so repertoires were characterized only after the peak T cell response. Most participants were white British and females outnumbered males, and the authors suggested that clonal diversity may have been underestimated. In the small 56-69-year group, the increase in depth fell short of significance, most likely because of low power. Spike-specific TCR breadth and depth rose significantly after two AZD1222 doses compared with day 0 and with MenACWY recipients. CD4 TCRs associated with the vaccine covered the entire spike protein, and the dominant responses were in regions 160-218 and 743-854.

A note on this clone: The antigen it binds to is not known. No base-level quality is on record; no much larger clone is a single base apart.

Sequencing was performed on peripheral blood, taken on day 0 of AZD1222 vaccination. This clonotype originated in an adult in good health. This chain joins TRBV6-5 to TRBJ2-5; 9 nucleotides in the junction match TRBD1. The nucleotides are TGTGCCAGCAGCGAGTTGGGACAGGGTCAAGAGACCCAGTACTTC. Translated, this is CASSELGQGQETQYF.